These T cell receptor beta chains were read from a single sample in a study of T-cell reconstitution after alpha-beta-depleted transplantation in children. One entry per CDR3 protein results from TCRdb running MiXCR on the PCR reads. The sample lists about 15,000 distinct CDR3 sequences, roughly 8.2% occurring once. The specimen comprised PBMCs, mostly from graft donor cells, sampled 60 days after TCRalphabeta/CD19-depleted stem cell transplant. The receptors stem from a boy in the first two years of life who had a stem cell transplant for Wiskott-Aldrich syndrome, so the T cells may come from the graft donor. CDR3s include the opening cysteine and the closing phenylalanine or tryptophan. D genes are given only for firm matches. Clone size, where shown, is once, few, many, or a class for clones that have expanded.

j_gene: TRBJ2-1
d_gene: .
v_gene: TRBV18
abundance: few
CDR3aa: CASSPRASEFLEQFF
CDR3nt: TGTGCCAGCTCGCCCCGCGCTAGCGAGTTCCTTGAGCAGTTCTTC

j_gene: TRBJ2-7
d_gene: .
v_gene: TRBV5-1
abundance: .
CDR3aa: CASSSDGSYEQYF
CDR3nt: TGCGCCAGCAGCTCGGACGGCTCCTACGAGCAGTACTTC

j_gene: TRBJ2-7
d_gene: .
v_gene: TRBV7-9
abundance: few
CDR3aa: CASSRHQGRIYEQYF
CDR3nt: TGTGCCAGCAGCAGACATCAGGGGCGTATCTACGAGCAGTACTTC

j_gene: TRBJ2-7
d_gene: .
v_gene: TRBV12-3/TRBV12-4
abundance: .
CDR3aa: CASSRSRDLYEQYF
CDR3nt: TGTGCCAGCAGCCGCTCCCGGGATCTCTACGAGCAGTACTTC

j_gene: TRBJ1-2
d_gene: TRBD1
v_gene: TRBV10-2
abundance: .
CDR3aa: CASRSDRGYGYTF
CDR3nt: TGCGCCAGCAGGTCCGACAGGGGCTATGGCTACACCTTC

j_gene: TRBJ2-7
d_gene: TRBD2
v_gene: TRBV20-1
abundance: many
CDR3aa: CSALTSGKTYEQYF
CDR3nt: TGCAGTGCTTTGACTAGCGGTAAGACCTACGAGCAGTACTTC

j_gene: TRBJ2-5
d_gene: .
v_gene: TRBV6-2/TRBV6-3
abundance: many
CDR3aa: CASSYRLQETQYF
CDR3nt: TGTGCCAGCAGTTATCGTCTCCAAGAGACCCAGTACTTC

j_gene: TRBJ1-1
d_gene: .
v_gene: TRBV29-1
abundance: many
CDR3aa: CSAADRTNEAFF
CDR3nt: TGCAGCGCCGCCGACAGGACGAATGAAGCTTTCTTT

j_gene: TRBJ2-5
d_gene: .
v_gene: TRBV10-2
abundance: many
CDR3aa: CASSWRGLAGETQYF
CDR3nt: TGCGCCAGCAGTTGGAGGGGGCTAGCGGGAGAGACCCAGTACTTC

j_gene: TRBJ1-4
d_gene: .
v_gene: TRBV3-1
abundance: few
CDR3aa: CASSQGNEKLFF
CDR3nt: TGTGCCAGCAGCCAAGGGAACGAAAAACTGTTTTTT

j_gene: TRBJ1-5
d_gene: TRBD1
v_gene: TRBV19
abundance: .
CDR3aa: CASSIVTGNQPQHF
CDR3nt: TGTGCCAGTAGTATAGTGACAGGGAATCAGCCCCAGCATTTT

j_gene: TRBJ2-1
d_gene: .
v_gene: TRBV12-3/TRBV12-4
abundance: few
CDR3aa: CASNTTRENEQFF
CDR3nt: TGTGCCAGCAACACTACTAGGGAGAATGAGCAGTTCTTC

j_gene: TRBJ1-3
d_gene: .
v_gene: TRBV19
abundance: many
CDR3aa: CASSIQGRRNTIYF
CDR3nt: TGTGCCAGTAGTATACAGGGTCGGAGAAACACCATATATTTT

j_gene: TRBJ2-3
d_gene: TRBD2
v_gene: TRBV20-1
abundance: .
CDR3aa: CSARDAREWPDTQYF
CDR3nt: TGCAGTGCTAGAGATGCGCGGGAGTGGCCAGATACGCAGTATTTT